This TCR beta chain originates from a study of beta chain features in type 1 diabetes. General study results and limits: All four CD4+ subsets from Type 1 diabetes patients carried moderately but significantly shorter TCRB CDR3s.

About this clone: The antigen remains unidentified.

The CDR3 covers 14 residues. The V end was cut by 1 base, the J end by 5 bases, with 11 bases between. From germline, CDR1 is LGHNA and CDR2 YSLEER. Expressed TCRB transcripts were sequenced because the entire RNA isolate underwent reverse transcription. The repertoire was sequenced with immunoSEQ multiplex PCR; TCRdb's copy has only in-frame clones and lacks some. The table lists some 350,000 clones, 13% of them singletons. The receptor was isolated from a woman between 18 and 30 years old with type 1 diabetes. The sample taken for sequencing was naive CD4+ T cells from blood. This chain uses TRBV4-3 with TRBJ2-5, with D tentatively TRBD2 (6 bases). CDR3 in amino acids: CASSQVGGQETQYF. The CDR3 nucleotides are TGCGCCAGCAGCCAAGTCGGAGGGCAGGAGACCCAGTACTTC.